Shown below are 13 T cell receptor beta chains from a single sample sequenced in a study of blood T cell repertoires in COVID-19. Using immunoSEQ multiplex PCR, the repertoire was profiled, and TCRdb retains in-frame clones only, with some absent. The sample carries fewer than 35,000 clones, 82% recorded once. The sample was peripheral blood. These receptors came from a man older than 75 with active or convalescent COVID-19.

The CDR3 DNA follows: TGTGCCAGTAGTGAGGCGGGAGGGGACTCCTACAATGAGCAGTTCTTC. Translated: CASSEAGGDSYNEQFF. The chain employs TRBV19 and TRBJ2-1, with 9 bases lining up with TRBD2. The CDR3 is 16 amino acids. CDR1 LNHDA and CDR2 SQIVND come from the germline V gene (reference sequence). The ends lost 5 bases at V and 0 bases at J; junction bases unmatched: 5.

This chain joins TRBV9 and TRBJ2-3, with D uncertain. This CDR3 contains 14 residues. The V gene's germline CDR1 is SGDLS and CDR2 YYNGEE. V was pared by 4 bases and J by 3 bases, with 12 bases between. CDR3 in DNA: TGTGCCAGCAGCCCCCAACTCGGGACAGATACGCAGTATTTT. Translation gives CASSPQLGTDTQYF.

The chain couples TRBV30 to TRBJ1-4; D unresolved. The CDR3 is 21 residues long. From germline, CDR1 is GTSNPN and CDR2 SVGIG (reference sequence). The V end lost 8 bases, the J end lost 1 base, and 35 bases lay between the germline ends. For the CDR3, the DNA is TGTGCCGGGCTCCTGGAGTGTAGGTGGGTGCGGGGTTCGGGAACTAATGAAAAACTGTTTTTT. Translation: CAGLLECRWVRGSGTNEKLFF. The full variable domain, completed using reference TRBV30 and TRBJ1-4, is SQTIHQWPATLVQPVGSPLSLECTVEGTSNPNLYWYRQAAGRGLQLLFYSVGIGQISSEVPQNLSASRPQDRQFILSSKKLLLSDSGFYLCAGLLECRWVRGSGTNEKLFFGSGTQLSVL.

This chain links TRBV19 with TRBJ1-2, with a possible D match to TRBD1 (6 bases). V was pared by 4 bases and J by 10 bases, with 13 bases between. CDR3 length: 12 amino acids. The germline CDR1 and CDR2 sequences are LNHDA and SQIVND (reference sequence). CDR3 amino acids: CASSNRERYYTF. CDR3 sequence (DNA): TGTGCCAGTAGTAACAGGGAACGTTACTACACCTTC.

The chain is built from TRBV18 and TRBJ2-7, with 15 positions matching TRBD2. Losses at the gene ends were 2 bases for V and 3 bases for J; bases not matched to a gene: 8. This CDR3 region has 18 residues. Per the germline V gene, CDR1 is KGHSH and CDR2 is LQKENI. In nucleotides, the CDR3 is TGTGCCAGCTCACCATGGACTAGCGGGAGGGCCAACGGCTACGAGCAGTACTTC. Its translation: CASSPWTSGRANGYEQYF.

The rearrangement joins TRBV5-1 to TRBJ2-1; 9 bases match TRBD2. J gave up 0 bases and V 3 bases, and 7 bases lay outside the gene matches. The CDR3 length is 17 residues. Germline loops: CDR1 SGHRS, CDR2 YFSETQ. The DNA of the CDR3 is TGCGCCAGCAGCTCCGGACTAGCGCTGACCTCCTACAATGAGCAGTTCTTC. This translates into CASSSGLALTSYNEQFF. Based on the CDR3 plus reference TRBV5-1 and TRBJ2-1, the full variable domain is KAGVTQTPRYLIKTRGQQVTLSCSPISGHRSVSWYQQTPGQGLQFLFEYFSETQRNKGNFPGRFSGRQFSNSRSEMNVSTLELGDSALYLCASSSGLALTSYNEQFFGPGTRLTVL.

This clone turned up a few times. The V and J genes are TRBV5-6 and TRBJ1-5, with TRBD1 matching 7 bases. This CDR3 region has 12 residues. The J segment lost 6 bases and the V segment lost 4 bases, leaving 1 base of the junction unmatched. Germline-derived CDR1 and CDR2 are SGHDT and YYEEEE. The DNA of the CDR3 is TGTGCCAGCAGCGCAGGGGGTCAGCCCCAGCATTTT. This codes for CASSAGGQPQHF.

CDR3 nucleotides: TGTGCCAGCAGTGTAAGGACAGCCGTAGAGCAGTACTTC. Residues: CASSVRTAVEQYF. The rearrangement joins TRBV2 to TRBJ2-7; maybe TRBD1 (6 bases). CDR1 is SNHLY and CDR2 is FYNNEI in the germline V gene. V gave up 4 bases and J gave up 7 bases, with 14 bases separating them. This CDR3 comprises 13 residues.

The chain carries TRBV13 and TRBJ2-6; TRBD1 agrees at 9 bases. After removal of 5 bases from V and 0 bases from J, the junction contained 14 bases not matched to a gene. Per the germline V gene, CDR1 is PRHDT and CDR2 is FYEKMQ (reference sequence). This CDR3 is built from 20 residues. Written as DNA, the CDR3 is TGTGCCAGCAGCCCACAAATCCGGGACAGGGTTCTCTCTGGGGCCAACGTCCTGACTTTC. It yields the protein CASSPQIRDRVLSGANVLTF.

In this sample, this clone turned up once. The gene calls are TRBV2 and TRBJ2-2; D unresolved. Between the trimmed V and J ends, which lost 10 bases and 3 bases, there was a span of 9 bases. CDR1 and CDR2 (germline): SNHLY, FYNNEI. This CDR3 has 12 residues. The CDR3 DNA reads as TGTGCCACGCGCATGGACACCGGGGAGCTGTTTTTT. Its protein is CATRMDTGELFF.

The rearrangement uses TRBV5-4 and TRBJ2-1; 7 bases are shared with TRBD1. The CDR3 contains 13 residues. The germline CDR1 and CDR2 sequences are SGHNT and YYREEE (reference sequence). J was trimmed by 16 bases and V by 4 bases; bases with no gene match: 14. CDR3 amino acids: CASSPPGQARNFF. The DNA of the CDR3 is TGTGCCAGCAGCCCCCCTGGACAGGCCCGTAATTTCTTC. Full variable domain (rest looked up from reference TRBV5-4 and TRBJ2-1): ETGVTQSPTHLIKTRGQQVTLRCSSQSGHNTVSWYQQALGQGPQFIFQYYREEENGRGNFPPRFSGLQFPNYSSELNVNALELDDSALYLCASSPPGQARNFFGPGTRLTVL.

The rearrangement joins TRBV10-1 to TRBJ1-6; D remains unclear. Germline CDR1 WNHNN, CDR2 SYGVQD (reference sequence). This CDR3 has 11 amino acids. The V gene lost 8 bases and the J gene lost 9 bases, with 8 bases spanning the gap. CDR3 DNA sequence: TGCGCCAGCCACCGGGGTTCACCCCTCCACTTT. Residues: CASHRGSPLHF.

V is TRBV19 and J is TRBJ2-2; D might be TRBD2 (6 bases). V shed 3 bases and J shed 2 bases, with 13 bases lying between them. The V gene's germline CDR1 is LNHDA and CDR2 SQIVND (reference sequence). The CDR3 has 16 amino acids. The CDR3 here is CASSMGRGLNTGELFF. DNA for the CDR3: TGTGCCAGTAGTATGGGGCGGGGCCTTAACACCGGGGAGCTGTTTTTT.